What follows are 22 T cell receptor beta chains derived from one specimen sequenced in a study of Ad26.COV2.S vaccination and SARS-CoV-2 variants. Repertoires were generated with immunoSEQ multiplex PCR, while TCRdb's copy carries only in-frame clones and drops some. Of about 410,000 clones listed, 75% to 90% are singletons. The treatment here: 15 to 20 received Ad26.COV2.S at low or high dose, single or two shots; 5 received placebo; per-sample allocation not given. Day 63 after the first vaccine or placebo injection was the time point for sampling. Sequenced here: peripheral blood, sampled in a trial of Ad26.COV2.S vaccine versus placebo. These receptors all come from a person aged 18-65 years who received the Ad26.COV2.S COVID-19 vaccine or a placebo.

There are a few counts of this clone. This chain joins TRBV27 and TRBJ2-7; 9 bases match TRBD1. Trimming took 5 bases from V and 1 from J; bases not matched to a gene: 12. The CDR3 is made up of 17 amino acids. Germline CDR1 reads MNHEY; CDR2 reads SMNVEV (reference sequence). CDR3 in DNA: TGTGCCAGCAGTCATGGGAAAGAGGGGACAGGGTCCTACGAGCAGTACTTC. This codes for CASSHGKEGTGSYEQYF.

The chain combines TRBV6-5 with TRBJ2-7; a possible D gene is TRBD2 (5 bases). V gave up 7 bases and J gave up 1 base, with 11 bases separating them. Per germline, CDR1 MNHEY and CDR2 SVGAGI. CDR3 length: 13 residues. The DNA for the CDR3 is TGTGCCAGCATCTCCCCGGGGTCCTACGAGCAGTACTTC. This translates into CASISPGSYEQYF.

This chain uses TRBV7-8 with TRBJ1-2; 8 bases match TRBD1. With 6 bases clipped from V and 7 bases from J, the junction kept 10 bases outside the gene matches. This CDR3 has 14 residues. The V gene's germline CDR1 is SGHVS and CDR2 FQNEAQ. The CDR3 reads CASRLSQGESGYTF. DNA for the CDR3: TGTGCCAGCAGACTCTCACAGGGGGAGAGTGGCTACACCTTC.

This chain uses TRBV5-1 with TRBJ1-1, with D perhaps matching TRBD1 (5 bases). Germline CDR1 reads SGHRS; CDR2 reads YFSETQ. The CDR3 sequence is 15 residues long. Deletions cut 4 bases from V and 1 base from J, with 14 bases between. The CDR3 DNA reads TGCGCCAGCAGCGGCGGTACAGGCCCGAACACTGAAGCTTTCTTT. Amino acid sequence: CASSGGTGPNTEAFF.

This clone was observed a handful of times. The J gene is TRBJ2-7, the V gene TRBV5-4, with D possibly TRBD2 on 5 matching bases. V was shortened by 4 bases and J by 6 bases, with 17 bases between the two germline ends. Germline loops: CDR1 SGHNT, CDR2 YYREEE (reference sequence). This CDR3 is 14 amino acids long. CDR3 bases: TGTGCCAGCAGCAAGGACTCCCACCGGGCCGAGCAGTACTTC. It is translated as CASSKDSHRAEQYF.

This clone was seen a handful of times. The chain employs TRBV5-1 and TRBJ2-2, with 7 bases identical to TRBD1. CDR1 is SGHRS, CDR2 YFSETQ, per germline. V shed 4 bases, J shed 0 bases, and the junction held 3 bases outside the gene matches. The CDR3 covers 15 residues. In DNA, the CDR3 is TGCGCCAGCAGCCAGGACAGGCCGAACACCGGGGAGCTGTTTTTT. Translating it yields CASSQDRPNTGELFF. The whole variable domain, filled in from reference TRBV5-1 and TRBJ2-2, reads KAGVTQTPRYLIKTRGQQVTLSCSPISGHRSVSWYQQTPGQGLQFLFEYFSETQRNKGNFPGRFSGRQFSNSRSEMNVSTLELGDSALYLCASSQDRPNTGELFFGEGSRLTVL.

The chain has TRBV27 and TRBJ2-7; TRBD2 matches 9 bases. The CDR3 spans 16 residues. Germline V gives CDR1 MNHEY, CDR2 SMNVEV (reference sequence). V dropped 6 bases and J dropped 5; count of bases not matched to a gene: 14. As DNA, the CDR3 is TGTGCCAGCAGCACTCGGCTGAGTCTAGCGGGGAACGAGCAGTACTTC. Amino acids: CASSTRLSLAGNEQYF.

The chain employs TRBV5-4 and TRBJ2-7, with D perhaps being TRBD1 or TRBD2 (5 bases each). Germline lookup yields CDR1 SGHNT and CDR2 YYREEE (reference sequence). CDR3 size: 14 residues. Trimming stripped 4 bases from V and 2 bases from J, with 13 bases between. The CDR3 reads CASSERDRAYEQYF. The CDR3 DNA is TGTGCCAGCAGCGAGAGGGACCGTGCCTACGAGCAGTACTTC. The full variable domain, with the rest looked up from reference TRBV5-4 and TRBJ2-7, is ETGVTQSPTHLIKTRGQQVTLRCSSQSGHNTVSWYQQALGQGPQFIFQYYREEENGRGNFPPRFSGLQFPNYSSELNVNALELDDSALYLCASSERDRAYEQYFGPGTRLTVT.

The chain joins TRBV6-5 to TRBJ2-6, with D unresolved. This CDR3 is built from 15 residues. The V end was cut by 8 bases, the J end by 0 bases, with 11 bases between. Germline V gene lookup returns CDR1 MNHEY and CDR2 SVGAGI. As DNA, the CDR3 is TGTGCCAGCTCCGGACCACACTCTGGGGCCAACGTCCTGACTTTC. Amino acids: CASSGPHSGANVLTF.

This chain links TRBV5-1 with TRBJ2-2; a possible D gene is TRBD1 (6 bases). Trimming cost V 4 bases and J 2 bases, with 12 bases left between them. Per the germline V gene, CDR1 is SGHRS and CDR2 is YFSETQ. The CDR3 runs 15 residues. CDR3 region: CASSILQGNTGELFF. The CDR3 coding sequence is TGCGCCAGCAGCATATTACAGGGAAACACCGGGGAGCTGTTTTTT.

The chain links TRBV9 to TRBJ2-7; D tentatively reads TRBD1 or TRBD2 (5 bases each). CDR1 and CDR2 from the germline V gene are SGDLS and YYNGEE. The CDR3 spans 13 residues. The germline V and J ends were trimmed by 3 bases and 6 bases, with 13 bases remaining between them. CDR3 bases: TGTGCCAGCAGCGGGGGGATAAGCGGCGAGCAGTACTTC. This codes for CASSGGISGEQYF.

The V gene is TRBV7-2, the J gene TRBJ2-1; maybe TRBD1 (6 bases). The germline gives CDR1 SGHTA, CDR2 FQGNSA. Trimming took off 5 bases at V and 1 base at J, with 15 bases between the two ends. This CDR3 comprises 16 residues. CDR3 region: CASSRSQGISYNEQFF. The DNA for the CDR3 is TGTGCCAGCAGCCGGTCTCAGGGGATTTCCTACAATGAGCAGTTCTTC. The whole variable domain, remainder taken from reference TRBV7-2 and TRBJ2-1, is GAGVSQSPSNKVTEKGKDVELRCDPISGHTALYWYRQSLGQGLEFLIYFQGNSAPDKSGLPSDRFSAERTGGSVSTLTIQRTQQEDSAVYLCASSRSQGISYNEQFFGPGTRLTVL.

This chain joins TRBV4-2 and TRBJ2-5; 10 bases fit TRBD1. The CDR3 spans 18 residues. The ends lost 1 base at V and 4 bases at J; junction bases unmatched: 12. Germline CDR1 and CDR2: LGHNA and YNFKEQ. The CDR3 here is CASSQALPTGGRGETQYF. The CDR3 DNA reads TGTGCCAGCAGCCAAGCCCTACCGACAGGGGGCCGTGGAGAGACCCAGTACTTC.

The genes are TRBV4-3 and TRBJ2-6; D uncertain. The V and J ends lost 0 bases and 4 bases respectively, with 7 bases between them. From germline, CDR1 is LGHNA and CDR2 YSLEER. The CDR3 is 15 amino acids. CDR3 in amino acids: CASSQDRGGANVLTF. The DNA of the CDR3 is TGCGCCAGCAGCCAAGACAGAGGAGGGGCCAACGTCCTGACTTTC.

A remark on this clone: In the same sample, other DNA sequences code for this CDR3. The J gene is TRBJ2-5, the V gene TRBV5-1, with 10 positions matching TRBD1. This CDR3 contains 15 residues. Per the germline V gene, CDR1 is SGHRS and CDR2 is YFSETQ. The J segment lost 4 bases and the V segment lost 3 bases, leaving 6 bases of the junction unmatched. The CDR3 reads CASSSGQGVGETQYF. The CDR3 DNA reads as TGCGCCAGCAGCTCAGGACAGGGGGTGGGAGAGACCCAGTACTTC.

The genes are TRBV6-1 and TRBJ1-2; D is undetermined. Looked up from germline, CDR1 is MNHNS and CDR2 is SASEGT. V was cut by 0 bases and J by 5 bases, with 16 bases left in between. The CDR3 sequence is 16 residues long. The CDR3 is CASSEARFRPLYGYTF. For the CDR3, the DNA is TGTGCCAGCAGTGAAGCGAGGTTTCGCCCGCTGTATGGCTACACCTTC.

This rearrangement joins TRBV25-1 to TRBJ2-1; perhaps D is TRBD1 or TRBD2 (5 bases each). Germline values: CDR1 MGHDK, CDR2 SYGVNS. V was clipped by 5 bases and J by 9 bases, with 17 bases between them. The CDR3 loop spans 14 amino acids. The CDR3 coding sequence is TGTGCCAGCAGTAAACTGGACGGGGCGGGTGAGCAGTTCTTC. Translated: CASSKLDGAGEQFF.

CDR3 sequence reads: CSVVDSSIVGYTF. CDR3 sequence (DNA): TGCAGCGTTGTGGACAGTTCTATTGTTGGCTACACCTTC. The chain joins TRBV29-1 to TRBJ1-2; a weak D match, TRBD1 (6 bases). The CDR3 runs 13 residues. With 4 bases removed from V and 7 bases from J, the gap between germline ends came to 16 bases. The germline V gene encodes CDR1 SQVTM and CDR2 ANQGSEA.

This chain connects TRBV27 to TRBJ2-2; no clear D gene. V gave up 8 bases and J gave up 0 bases, with 16 bases separating them. The germline gives CDR1 MNHEY, CDR2 SMNVEV (reference sequence). The CDR3 spans 16 residues. The CDR3 here is CASQPGRFANTGELFF. The CDR3 coding sequence is TGTGCCAGCCAACCAGGCAGGTTCGCGAACACCGGGGAGCTGTTTTTT.

The chain links TRBV9 to TRBJ2-2, with D perhaps matching TRBD2 (6 bases). CDR1 is SGDLS and CDR2 is YYNGEE in the germline V gene. This CDR3 region has 16 residues. Trimming removed 3 bases at V and 8 bases at J, with 20 bases between. CDR3 DNA sequence: TGTGCCAGCAGCGGGCTGATGGAGCTAGCGTCTGGGGAGCTGTTTTTT. Residues: CASSGLMELASGELFF.

The chain couples TRBV13 to TRBJ2-3; D not certain. Germline V gene sequence: CDR1 PRHDT, CDR2 FYEKMQ (reference sequence). Deletions cut 0 bases from V and 4 bases from J, with 5 bases between. CDR3 length: 13 amino acids. CDR3: CASSLGLADTQYF. DNA of the CDR3: TGTGCCAGCAGCTTAGGTTTAGCAGATACGCAGTATTTT.

The chain combines TRBV18 with TRBJ2-1; 7 nucleotides line up with TRBD2. V gave up 2 bases and J gave up 2 bases; unmatched junction bases: 0. The V gene's germline CDR1 is KGHSH and CDR2 LQKENI. This CDR3 has 14 residues. The CDR3 bases are TGTGCCAGCTCACCAACTAGCGCCTACAATGAGCAGTTCTTC. Protein product: CASSPTSAYNEQFF.